A selection of T cell receptor beta chains follows, all from one sample in a study of blood T cell repertoires in COVID-19. Generated by immunoSEQ multiplex PCR, the TCRdb table keeps only in-frame clones and is missing some. The sample lists over 95,000 clones, more than 70% seen once, with 5% to 6.5% in the top ten. Sequencing was carried out using peripheral blood. The receptors originated from a woman aged 60-75 years with COVID-19, enrolled during active disease. Both conserved end residues are part of each CDR3. The order of the fields is V gene, clone size, CDR3 protein. Part of the rows lack a size; the others show once, few, many or a class for expanded clones.

>TRBV6-5|NA
CASSQTSGIYNEQFF
>TRBV19|NA
CASSRGGHQETQYF
>TRBV27|few
CAEKAKPTDTQYF
>TRBV7-2|NA
CASSIETGGLGETQYF
>TRBV10-3|NA
CAISGIAGGLGETQYF
>TRBV6-5|NA
CASSYSWTGDSPLHF
>TRBV5-1|NA
CASSSQGQGSPLHF
>TRBV5-1|NA
CASSLGGGGATNTGELFF
>TRBV5-1|NA
CASSLAYGTEAFF
>TRBV21-1|NA
CASSKGTFEGTSGGALYTGELFF
>TRBV4-2|NA
CASSPRVGGTYEQYF
>TRBV18|NA
CASSPQEGAYNEQFF
>TRBV6-5|NA
CASNSQGAVGPQHF
>TRBV28|once
CASLDGGSYNEQFF
>TRBV7-9|NA
CASSLPRGNYGYTF
>TRBV20-1|NA
CSASLVETQYF
>TRBV18|NA
CASSPIGGATNEKLFF
>TRBV5-6|NA
CASRGRGNEQFF
>TRBV13|NA
CASSFRGESSYNSPLHF
>TRBV19|few
CASSMYATGFTGNTIYF
>TRBV29-1|NA
CSPYGWESNTEAFF
>TRBV9|NA
CASSVGVARQGAPTEAFF
>TRBV4-3|NA
CASSQDTLASGRGELFF
>TRBV2|NA
CASSAQADSYEQYF
>TRBV7-3|NA
CASSGGGHSYEQYF
>TRBV13|few
CASSLGTSRYGYTF
>TRBV9|NA
CASSQEDRVEKTQYF
>TRBV15|NA
CATSRDPGGPANEQFF
>TRBV19|NA
CASSFRLGGSETQYF
>TRBV9|NA
CASSGQGEETQYF
>TRBV7-2|NA
CASSPQGLSSGNTIYF
>TRBV11-2|NA
CASSSAGVNTEAFF
>TRBV27|NA
CASSFLPSRQELYEQYF
>TRBV24-1|NA
CATSDGDRLRTGELFF
>TRBV29-1|NA
CSVGQENYGYTF
>TRBV5-4|NA
CASSLVGQGAGEQYF
>TRBV5-1|NA
CASSSPGQGKETQYF
>TRBV6-5|NA
CASGGGGAENEQFF
>TRBV29-1|NA
CSVEEQYNEQFF
>TRBV21-1|NA
CASSKERGSRGETNSPLHF